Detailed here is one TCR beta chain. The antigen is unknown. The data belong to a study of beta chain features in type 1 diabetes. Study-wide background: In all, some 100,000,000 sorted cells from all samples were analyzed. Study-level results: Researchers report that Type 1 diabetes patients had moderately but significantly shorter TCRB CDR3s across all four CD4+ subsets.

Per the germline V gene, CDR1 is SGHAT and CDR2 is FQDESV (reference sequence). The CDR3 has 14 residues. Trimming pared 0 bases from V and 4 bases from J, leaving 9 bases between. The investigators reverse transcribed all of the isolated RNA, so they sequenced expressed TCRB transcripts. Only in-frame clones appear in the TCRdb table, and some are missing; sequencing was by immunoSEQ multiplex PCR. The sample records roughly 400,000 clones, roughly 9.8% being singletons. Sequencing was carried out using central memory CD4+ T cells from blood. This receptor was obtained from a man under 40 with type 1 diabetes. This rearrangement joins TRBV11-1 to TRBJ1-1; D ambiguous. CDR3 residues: CASSLAAELTEAFF. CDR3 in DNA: TGTGCCAGCAGCTTAGCGGCTGAGCTCACTGAAGCTTTCTTT.